Each of the 32 T cell receptor beta chains below was sequenced from the same sample in a study of blood T cell repertoires in COVID-19. The table came from immunoSEQ multiplex PCR; TCRdb's copy has only in-frame clones and leaves some out. The repertoire holds under 300,000 clones, with approximately 87% as singletons. Sequences were obtained from peripheral blood. Every receptor here comes from a man between 60 and 70 years old with acute or convalescent COVID-19.

V and J are TRBV19 and TRBJ2-1, with 7 positions matching TRBD1. The CDR3 sequence is 14 residues long. The ends lost 6 bases at V and 6 bases at J; junction bases unmatched: 8. The germline V gene encodes CDR1 LNHDA and CDR2 SQIVND (reference sequence). The DNA of the CDR3 is TGTGCCAGTAGACTCGGACAGGATGTCAATGAGCAGTTCTTC. Protein: CASRLGQDVNEQFF.

The chain has TRBV6-6 and TRBJ2-1, with 12 bases aligning to TRBD2. The V and J ends lost 9 bases and 5 bases, in that order; junction bases with no gene match: 11. CDR1 and CDR2 (germline): MNHNY, SVGAGI (reference sequence). There are 16 residues in the CDR3. The CDR3 here is CASGDRGLAGNNEQFF. The CDR3 bases are TGTGCCAGTGGGGACAGGGGACTAGCGGGTAACAATGAGCAGTTCTTC.

The gene calls are TRBV13 and TRBJ2-5; 7 positions agree with TRBD1. Trimming cost V 4 bases and J 3 bases; bases outside gene matches: 11. This CDR3 region has 16 residues. Germline values: CDR1 PRHDT, CDR2 FYEKMQ (reference sequence). The CDR3 DNA follows: TGTGCCAGCAGCTCAGTAAATGAGGGGGCTGAAGAGACCCAGTACTTC. It is translated as CASSSVNEGAEETQYF.

For the CDR3, the DNA is TGTGCCAGCAGCCTCACAGGGACGGGTTCACCCCTCCACTTT. Protein sequence: CASSLTGTGSPLHF. This chain connects TRBV7-3 to TRBJ1-6; maybe TRBD1 (6 bases). Trimming removed 5 bases at V and 9 bases at J, with 14 bases between. The CDR3 has 14 residues. Per the germline V gene, CDR1 is SGHTA and CDR2 is FQGTGA.

The CDR3 sequence: CASSSSAYNEQFF. CDR3 DNA: TGTGCCAGCAGTTCTTCAGCCTACAATGAGCAGTTCTTC. The chain combines TRBV27 with TRBJ2-1, with D uncertain. The CDR3 is 13 residues long. Trimming removed 4 bases at V and 2 bases at J, with 6 bases between. Germline CDR1 is MNHEY and CDR2 is SMNVEV (reference sequence).

This chain uses TRBV5-5 with TRBJ2-7; 7 nucleotides agree with TRBD2. This CDR3 is 16 amino acids long. In germline, CDR1 is SGHKS, CDR2 YYEKEE (reference sequence). Losses at the gene ends were 4 bases for V and 3 bases for J; bases not matched to a gene: 13. The CDR3: CASSGRALDTIYEQYF. DNA for the CDR3: TGTGCCAGCAGCGGGAGGGCCTTGGATACCATCTACGAGCAGTACTTC.

This rearrangement joins TRBV3-1 (or the pseudogene TRBV3-2) to TRBJ2-1; a possible D gene is TRBD2 (5 bases). This CDR3 region has 12 residues. Germline CDR1 and CDR2: LGHDT and YNNKEL (reference sequence). Trimming pared 4 bases from V and 4 bases from J, leaving 5 bases between. The CDR3 reads CASSRRYNEQFF. CDR3 in DNA: TGTGCCAGCAGCCGGAGGTACAATGAGCAGTTCTTC.

V and J are TRBV11-1 and TRBJ1-2; D unclear. The CDR3 loop spans 16 amino acids. The germline gives CDR1 SGHAT, CDR2 FQDESV (reference sequence). Trimming took 5 bases from V and 2 from J, leaving 18 bases between them. This CDR3 is CASSVGTTGANYGYTF. DNA of the CDR3: TGTGCCAGCAGCGTAGGAACCACGGGAGCCAACTATGGCTACACCTTC.

The chain employs TRBV7-9 and TRBJ1-5; weak D call: TRBD1 (6 bases). V lost 0 bases and J 3 bases, leaving 9 bases between the germline ends. This CDR3 has 15 amino acids. Germline CDR1 SEHNR, CDR2 FQNEAQ (reference sequence). The chain's CDR3 is CASSLAAGDNQPQHF. In DNA, the CDR3 is TGTGCCAGCAGCTTAGCAGCAGGGGACAATCAGCCCCAGCATTTT. Supplemented by reference TRBV7-9 and TRBJ1-5, the full variable domain reads DTGVSQNPRHKITKRGQNVTFRCDPISEHNRLYWYRQTLGQGPEFLTYFQNEAQLEKSRLLSDRFSAERPKGSFSTLEIQRTEQGDSAMYLCASSLAAGDNQPQHFGDGTRLSIL.

The chain joins TRBV14 to TRBJ2-2; possible D gene TRBD1, 6 bases. The CDR3 spans 13 residues. V lost 11 bases, J lost 0 bases, and 10 bases lay in between. Germline V gene data show CDR1 as SGHDN and CDR2 as FVKESK. The CDR3 loop is CAVQGTNTGELFF. DNA for the CDR3: TGTGCCGTTCAGGGGACGAACACCGGGGAGCTGTTTTTT. Variable domain in full (rest from reference TRBV14 and TRBJ2-2): EAGVTQFPSHSVIEKGQTVTLRCDPISGHDNLYWYRRVMGKEIKFLLHFVKESKQDESGMPNNRFLAERTGGTYSTLKVQPAELEDSGVYFCAVQGTNTGELFFGEGSRLTVL.

CDR3: CASSRQGENQPQHF. The CDR3 DNA sequence: TGTGCCAGCAGTAGACAGGGGGAAAATCAGCCCCAGCATTTT. This chain connects TRBV27 to TRBJ1-5; TRBD1 matches 9 bases. V lost 5 bases to trimming and J lost 4 bases; unmatched junction nucleotides: 3. The CDR3 consists of 14 residues. Germline V gene lookup returns CDR1 MNHEY and CDR2 SMNVEV (reference sequence).

The chain links TRBV2 to TRBJ2-3; 8 nucleotides align to TRBD2. V lost 1 base and J lost 2; bases outside the gene matches: 5. The CDR3 length is 16 residues. Germline CDR1 and CDR2: SNHLY and FYNNEI. The CDR3 DNA reads as TGTGCCAGCAGTGAAGATCTAGCGGGTTCCACAGATACGCAGTATTTT. Its protein is CASSEDLAGSTDTQYF.

The rearrangement uses TRBV7-2 and TRBJ2-1, with a weak D call TRBD2 (5 bases). Trimming left V 1 base short and J 9 bases short, with 10 bases between. The germline gives CDR1 SGHTA, CDR2 FQGNSA. The CDR3 is 13 amino acids. The CDR3 is CASSLVAGSEQFF. In DNA form, the CDR3 reads TGTGCCAGCAGCTTAGTTGCGGGTTCTGAGCAGTTCTTC. Variable domain in full (rest from reference TRBV7-2 and TRBJ2-1): GAGVSQSPSNKVTEKGKDVELRCDPISGHTALYWYRQSLGQGLEFLIYFQGNSAPDKSGLPSDRFSAERTGGSVSTLTIQRTQQEDSAVYLCASSLVAGSEQFFGPGTRLTVL.

The chain carries TRBV18 and TRBJ1-2, with D possibly matching TRBD1 (5 bases). V lost 3 bases and J lost 2, with 10 bases in between. This CDR3 contains 14 residues. Germline-derived CDR1 and CDR2 are KGHSH and LQKENI. The CDR3 here is CASSPSRGNYGYTF. The CDR3 DNA follows: TGTGCCAGCTCACCCTCCCGGGGGAACTATGGCTACACCTTC. Together with reference TRBV18 and TRBJ1-2, the CDR3 gives the full variable domain: NAGVMQNPRHLVRRRGQEARLRCSPMKGHSHVYWYRQLPEEGLKFMVYLQKENIIDESGMPKERFSAEFPKEGPSILRIQQVVRGDSAAYFCASSPSRGNYGYTFGSGTRLTVV.

The V and J genes are TRBV2 and TRBJ2-1; D is perhaps TRBD1 (5 bases). The V end was cut by 8 bases, the J end by 5 bases, with 13 bases between. The CDR3 consists of 13 residues. CDR1 and CDR2 from the germline V gene are SNHLY and FYNNEI. The CDR3 DNA reads as TGTGCCAGCGGCAGGGCCCTTCACAATGAGCAGTTCTTC. It yields the protein CASGRALHNEQFF.

This chain joins TRBV5-1 and TRBJ2-5; the match to TRBD1 covers 10 bases. CDR1 is SGHRS, CDR2 YFSETQ, per germline. Trimming cost V 1 base and J 7 bases; bases outside gene matches: 1. This CDR3 is built from 13 residues. The CDR3: CASSLRTGGTQYF. The CDR3 DNA follows: TGCGCCAGCAGCTTGAGGACAGGGGGGACCCAGTACTTC. The full variable domain, its missing parts supplied by reference TRBV5-1 and TRBJ2-5, is KAGVTQTPRYLIKTRGQQVTLSCSPISGHRSVSWYQQTPGQGLQFLFEYFSETQRNKGNFPGRFSGRQFSNSRSEMNVSTLELGDSALYLCASSLRTGGTQYFGPGTRLLVL.

The chain couples TRBV19 to TRBJ2-2; TRBD2 aligns across 9 bases. The V segment lost 4 bases and the J segment 0 bases; nucleotides outside the gene matches: 3. CDR3 length: 16 residues. Germline CDR1 LNHDA, CDR2 SQIVND (reference sequence). The CDR3 sequence is CASSTAGGSNTGELFF. CDR3 DNA sequence: TGTGCCAGTAGTACAGCGGGAGGATCGAACACCGGGGAGCTGTTTTTT.

This chain uses TRBV30 with TRBJ2-2; D is uncertain. CDR1 is GTSNPN, CDR2 SVGIG, per germline (reference sequence). V was trimmed by 4 bases and J by 1 base, leaving 10 bases between them. The CDR3 is made up of 14 amino acids. The CDR3 nucleotides read TGTGCCTGGACTCGAGTCCGGAACACCGGGGAGCTGTTTTTT. Amino acid sequence: CAWTRVRNTGELFF.

J is TRBJ2-4 and V is TRBV3-1 (or the pseudogene TRBV3-2); a weak D match, TRBD2 (5 bases). The CDR3 sequence is 18 residues long. Trimming took off 4 bases at V and 0 bases at J, with 19 bases between the two ends. Germline V gene sequence: CDR1 LGHDT, CDR2 YNNKEL (reference sequence). The DNA of the CDR3 is TGTGCCAGCAGCCCCGCGGGTGGCGGAGATATAGCCAAAAACATTCAGTACTTC. Encoded protein: CASSPAGGGDIAKNIQYF.

The V call is TRBV28, the J call TRBJ1-6, with 8 bases aligning to TRBD1. The V gene's germline CDR1 is MDHEN and CDR2 SYDVKM. The CDR3 contains 16 residues. V shed 5 bases, J shed 7 bases, and the junction held 10 bases outside the gene matches. CDR3 loop: CASSPYRTGQNSPLHF. CDR3 nucleotide sequence: TGTGCCAGCAGTCCGTACCGGACAGGGCAGAATTCACCCCTCCACTTT.

V gene TRBV7-9 combines with J gene TRBJ2-1; 8 bases match TRBD1. CDR1 is SEHNR, CDR2 FQNEAQ, per germline (reference sequence). J was trimmed by 9 bases and V by 6 bases; bases with no gene match: 13. The CDR3 sequence is 15 residues long. The CDR3 nucleotides are TGTGCCAGCAGAAGACAGGGGCTTTTAGGCAGTGAGCAGTTCTTC. Amino acids: CASRRQGLLGSEQFF.

The chain has TRBV6-2 or TRBV6-3 and TRBJ1-2, with D maybe TRBD1 (5 bases). The germline V gene encodes CDR1 MNHEY and CDR2 SVGEGT. CDR3 length: 14 amino acids. Trimming removed 4 bases at V and 4 bases at J, with 13 bases between. CDR3: CASSFSATAYGYTF. The CDR3 nucleotides are TGTGCCAGCAGTTTTTCGGCGACAGCCTATGGCTACACCTTC.

The chain recombines TRBV5-1 with TRBJ2-4; D uncertain. CDR1 is SGHRS and CDR2 is YFSETQ in the germline V gene. Trimming took off 1 base at V and 7 bases at J, with 12 bases between the two ends. There are 14 residues in the CDR3. Written as DNA, the CDR3 is TGCGCCAGCAGCTTGTTCTCGAGTAACAACATTCAGTACTTC. It encodes CASSLFSSNNIQYF.

The gene calls are TRBV27 and TRBJ2-3; D unresolved. Trimming shortened V by 6 bases and J by 5 bases, and 12 bases separated the two germline ends. This CDR3 is 13 amino acids long. Germline V gene data show CDR1 as MNHEY and CDR2 as SMNVEV (reference sequence). The chain's CDR3 is CASSPIYEDTQYF. The CDR3 DNA reads as TGTGCCAGCAGCCCCATCTATGAAGATACGCAGTATTTT.

This clone was recorded once. The CDR3: CASRTDRGGQPQHF. The CDR3 region has the DNA TGTGCCAGCAGGACAGACAGGGGAGGTCAGCCCCAGCATTTT. This chain uses TRBV6-5 with TRBJ1-5, with TRBD1 matching over 8 bases. V was clipped by 6 bases and J by 6 bases; unmatched bases: 7. The CDR3 is 14 residues long. Germline V gene sequence: CDR1 MNHEY, CDR2 SVGAGI.

The chain is built from TRBV27 and TRBJ1-1; 8 bases agree with TRBD1. CDR1 and CDR2 from the germline V gene are MNHEY and SMNVEV (reference sequence). The CDR3 has 15 residues. V lost 5 bases and J lost 1; bases outside the gene matches: 6. CDR3 bases: TGTGCCAGCAGTCCCTTGACAGGGGCGAACACTGAAGCTTTCTTT. Its translation: CASSPLTGANTEAFF.

The V call is TRBV10-3, the J call TRBJ2-7; D gene uncertain. This CDR3 spans 13 amino acids. Germline V gene lookup returns CDR1 ENHRY and CDR2 SYGVKD. The V gene lost 2 bases and the J gene lost 1 base, with 6 bases spanning the gap. The CDR3, as DNA: TGTGCCATCAGTGAGACAGATTCCTACGAGCAGTACTTC. Protein sequence: CAISETDSYEQYF.

As DNA, the CDR3 is TGTGCCAGCAGCTTAGAGGTGGGGGCCAGAGATACGCAGTATTTT. This codes for CASSLEVGARDTQYF. The V and J genes are TRBV7-2 and TRBJ2-3, with D possibly being TRBD1 (6 bases). This CDR3 spans 15 amino acids. The germline V and J ends were trimmed by 1 base and 5 bases, with 13 bases remaining between them. The germline V gene has CDR1 SGHTA and CDR2 FQGNSA.

This rearrangement joins TRBV4-1 to TRBJ1-3, with D maybe TRBD1 (5 bases). This CDR3 has 14 residues. Germline loops: CDR1 MGHRA, CDR2 YSYEKL. Trimming removed 1 base from V and 7 bases from J, with 11 bases in between. CDR3 in DNA: TGCGCCAGCAGCCAAGGCTGGGGCTTGAACACCATATATTTT. It encodes CASSQGWGLNTIYF.

The V and J genes are TRBV5-5 and TRBJ2-3; 11 nucleotides line up with TRBD2. V was pared by 2 bases and J by 2 bases, with 7 bases of the junction left unmatched. The CDR3 loop spans 17 amino acids. Germline V gene lookup returns CDR1 SGHKS and CDR2 YYEKEE (reference sequence). CDR3 nucleotides: TGTGCCAGCAGCTTTGGGATAGCGGGAGGGGTCACAGATACGCAGTATTTT. This translates into CASSFGIAGGVTDTQYF. The variable domain in full, with the rest retrieved from reference TRBV5-5 and TRBJ2-3, is DAGVTQSPTHLIKTRGQQVTLRCSPISGHKSVSWYQQVLGQGPQFIFQYYEKEERGRGNFPDRFSARQFPNYSSELNVNALLLGDSALYLCASSFGIAGGVTDTQYFGPGTRLTVL.

The V gene is TRBV28, the J gene TRBJ1-4; 7 nucleotides align to TRBD1. CDR3 length: 16 amino acids. Trimming removed 6 bases from V and 7 bases from J; junction bases left unmatched: 14. Germline V CDR1 and CDR2: MDHEN, SYDVKM. CDR3 in amino acids: CASRTKGQRVGEKLFF. CDR3 bases: TGTGCCAGCAGAACCAAGGGACAGAGGGTCGGTGAAAAACTGTTTTTT.

This chain uses TRBV7-8 with TRBJ1-5, with D unresolved. CDR1 and CDR2 (germline): SGHVS, FQNEAQ. This CDR3 spans 13 amino acids. The V gene lost 2 bases and the J gene lost 11 bases, with 13 bases spanning the gap. CDR3 bases: TGTGCCAGCAGCTTATTGGCGGATCAAGCCCAGCATTTT. Translated, it gives CASSLLADQAQHF.